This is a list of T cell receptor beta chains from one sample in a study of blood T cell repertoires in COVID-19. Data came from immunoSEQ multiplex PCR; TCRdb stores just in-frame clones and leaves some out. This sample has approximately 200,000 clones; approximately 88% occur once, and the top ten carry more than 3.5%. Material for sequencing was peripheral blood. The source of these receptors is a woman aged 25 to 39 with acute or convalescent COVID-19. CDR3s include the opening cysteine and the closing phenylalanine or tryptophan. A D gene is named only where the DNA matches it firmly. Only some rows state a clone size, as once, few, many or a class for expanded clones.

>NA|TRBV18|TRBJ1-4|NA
TGTGCCAGCTCATCTACAGGGAATGAAAAACTGTTTTTT
CASSSTGNEKLFF
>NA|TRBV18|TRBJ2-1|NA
TGTGCCAGCTCCCCCACTGTTGCCTACAATGAGCAGTTCTTC
CASSPTVAYNEQFF
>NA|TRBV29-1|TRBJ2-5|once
TGCAGCGTTGCCGGAGGAGCAGAGACCCAGTACTTC
CSVAGGAETQYF
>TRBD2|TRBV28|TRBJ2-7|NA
TGTGCCAGCAGTTCTGGGGGGGAGGTTCAGTACTTC
CASSSGGEVQYF
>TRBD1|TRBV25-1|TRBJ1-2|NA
TGTGCCAGCAGGACAGGGGGGGGTGGCTACACCTTC
CASRTGGGGYTF
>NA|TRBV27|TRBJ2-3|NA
TGTGCCAGCAGGGTTAGCTGGGGGCACACAGATACGCAGTATTTT
CASRVSWGHTDTQYF
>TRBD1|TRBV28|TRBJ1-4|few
TGTGCCAGCAGTTTACTGAGGGACAGGGAAAAACTGTTTTTT
CASSLLRDREKLFF
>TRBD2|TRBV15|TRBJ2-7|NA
TGTGCCACCAGCAGAGACGGTAGCGGGACCACCGAGCAGTACTTC
CATSRDGSGTTEQYF
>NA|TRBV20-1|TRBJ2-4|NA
TGCAGTGTTACTCGGGGAAACATTCAGTACTTC
CSVTRGNIQYF
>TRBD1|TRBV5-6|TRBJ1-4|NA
TGTGCCAGCAGCTTGATGGGGACAGGGGTCGAAAAACTGTTTTTT
CASSLMGTGVEKLFF
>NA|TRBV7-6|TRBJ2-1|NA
TGTGCCAGCAGCTTAAGTCTTGGGAGTGAGCAGTTCTTC
CASSLSLGSEQFF
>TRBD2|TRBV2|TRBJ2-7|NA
TGTGCCAGCACCAGATGGGGGGGGAACGAGCAGTACTTC
CASTRWGGNEQYF
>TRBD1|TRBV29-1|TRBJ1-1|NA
TGCAGCGTCAGCGGGACAGGCACTGAAGCTTTCTTT
CSVSGTGTEAFF
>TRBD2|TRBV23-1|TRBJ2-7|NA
TGCGCCAGCAGCCGACTAGCGGGTAAAATCTTC
CASSRLAGKIF
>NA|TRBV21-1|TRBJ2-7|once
TGTGCCAGCAGCAACCACTTAGCGGGAGGCACCTACGAGCAGTACTTC
CASSNHLAGGTYEQYF
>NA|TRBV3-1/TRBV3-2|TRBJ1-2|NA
TGTGCCAGCAGCCAGGTTCAGGGGAACTACACCTTC
CASSQVQGNYTF
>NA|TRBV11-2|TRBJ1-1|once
TGTGCCAGCAGCTTGGGCAGGGCGGACACTGAAGCTTTCTTT
CASSLGRADTEAFF
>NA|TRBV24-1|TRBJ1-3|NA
TGTGCCACCAGTGACAGCAGAGCCGAGGCCATATATTTT
CATSDSRAEAIYF
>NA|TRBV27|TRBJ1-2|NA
TGTGCCAGCAGTTTCAGGTCTAACTATGGCTACACCTTC
CASSFRSNYGYTF
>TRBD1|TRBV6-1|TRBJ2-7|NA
TGTGCCAGCAGTGAAGACAGGGGTCGCTACGAGCAGTACTTC
CASSEDRGRYEQYF
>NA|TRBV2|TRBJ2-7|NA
TGTGCCAGTTGGGACTCCATTACCTACGAGCAGTACTTC
CASWDSITYEQYF
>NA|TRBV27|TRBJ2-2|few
TGTGCCAGCAGTTTTCTGAGCAACAGCGGGGAGCTGTTTTTT
CASSFLSNSGELFF
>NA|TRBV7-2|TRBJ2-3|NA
TGTGCCAGCAGTCTCACACGGGGGGATACGCAGTATTTT
CASSLTRGDTQYF
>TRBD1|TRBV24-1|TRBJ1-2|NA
TGTGCCACCGGGACAGGGTATGGCTACACCTTC
CATGTGYGYTF
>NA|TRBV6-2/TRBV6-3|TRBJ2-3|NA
TGTGCCAGCAGTTACTCCGGAGCCGCGGATACGCAGTATTTT
CASSYSGAADTQYF
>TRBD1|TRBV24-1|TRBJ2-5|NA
TGTGCCACCAGTGATAGGGACAGGGTGGGGGAGACCCAGTACTTC
CATSDRDRVGETQYF
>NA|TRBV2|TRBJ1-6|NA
TGTGCCAGCGGAGGGACACCCCTCCACTTT
CASGGTPLHF
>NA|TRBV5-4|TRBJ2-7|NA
TGTGCCAGCAGCAGAAACGAACGGGAGCAGTACTTC
CASSRNEREQYF
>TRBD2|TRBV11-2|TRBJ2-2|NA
TGTGCCAGCAGCTTAGTTAGCGGGAGGGACAACACCGGGGAGCTGTTTTTT
CASSLVSGRDNTGELFF
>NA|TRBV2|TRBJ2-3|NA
TGTGCCAGCAGTGAACCCGCGGAGGGCCTATATACGCAGTATTTT
CASSEPAEGLYTQYF
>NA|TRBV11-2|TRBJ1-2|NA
TGTGCCAGCAGCTTAGGGGGGCCCGGCTACACCTTC
CASSLGGPGYTF
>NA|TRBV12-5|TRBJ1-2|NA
TGTGCTAGTGGTTTGGGCAGGGGCCATGGCTACACCTTC
CASGLGRGHGYTF
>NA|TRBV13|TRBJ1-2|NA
TGTGCCAGCAAAGACAGCCTCGTCTATGGCTACACCTTC
CASKDSLVYGYTF
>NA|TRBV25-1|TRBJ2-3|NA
TGTGCCAGCAGTGATAGGTCGGGGTGGAAAGATACGCAGTATTTT
CASSDRSGWKDTQYF
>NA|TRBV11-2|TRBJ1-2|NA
TGTGCCAGCAGCTTACGGGAGGGTTTAAACTATGGCTACACCTTC
CASSLREGLNYGYTF
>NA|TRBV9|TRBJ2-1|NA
TGTGCCAGCAGCGTAGAAGGGAGAGGCTCCTACAATGAGCAGTTCTTC
CASSVEGRGSYNEQFF
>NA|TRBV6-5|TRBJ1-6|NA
TGTGCCAGCGGTCGGTCACCCCTCCACTTT
CASGRSPLHF
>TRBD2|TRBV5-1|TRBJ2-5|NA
TGCGCCAGCACCCGTAGCGGGAGTGTACAAGAGACCCAGTACTTC
CASTRSGSVQETQYF
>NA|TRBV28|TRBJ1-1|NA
TGTGCCAGCAGCCCGTCGACTCACACTGAAGCTTTCTTT
CASSPSTHTEAFF
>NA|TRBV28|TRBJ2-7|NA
TGTGCCAGCAGCATATCGCGGGGAGTTCCCTACGAGCAGTACTTC
CASSISRGVPYEQYF
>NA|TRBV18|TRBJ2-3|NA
TGTGCCAGCTCACCCGGGACTGCTAGCACAGATACGCAGTATTTT
CASSPGTASTDTQYF
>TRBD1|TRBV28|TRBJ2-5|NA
TGTGCCAGCAGTCCCACGACAGGGCTTGGCGAGACCCAGTACTTC
CASSPTTGLGETQYF
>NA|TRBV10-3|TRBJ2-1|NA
TGTGCCTCGGAGGGGAACTACAATGAGCAGTTCTTC
CASEGNYNEQFF
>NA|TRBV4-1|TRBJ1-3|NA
TGCGCCAGCAGCCAAGATCCGGGGACTGGAAACACCATATATTTT
CASSQDPGTGNTIYF
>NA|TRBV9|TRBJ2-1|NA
TGTGCCAGCAGCACATCTCTAGACTCCTACAATGAGCAGTTCTTC
CASSTSLDSYNEQFF
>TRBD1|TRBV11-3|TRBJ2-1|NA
TGTGCCAGCAGCTTCGCAGGGGGATCCTACAATGAGCAGTTCTTC
CASSFAGGSYNEQFF
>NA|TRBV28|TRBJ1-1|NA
TGTGCCAGCAGTTTAGGTCCGGGGAAGGGGAACACTGAAGCTTTCTTT
CASSLGPGKGNTEAFF
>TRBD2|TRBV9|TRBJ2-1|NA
TGTGCCAGCAGCGTAGGCGGGAGTCGCAACAATGAGCAGTTCTTC
CASSVGGSRNNEQFF
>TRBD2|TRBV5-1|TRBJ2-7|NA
TGCGCCAGCAGCTTAGCGGGAGGGCCGTACGAGCAGTACTTC
CASSLAGGPYEQYF
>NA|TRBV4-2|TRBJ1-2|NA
TGTGCCAGCAGCCGGGACTCCTCGTTTAACTATGGCTACACCTTC
CASSRDSSFNYGYTF
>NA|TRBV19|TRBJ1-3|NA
TGTGCCAGTACCCCAGGACCGGGGGACACCATATATTTT
CASTPGPGDTIYF
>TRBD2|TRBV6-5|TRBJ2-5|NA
TGTGCCAGCAGTCGCGGACTAGTTGAGACCCAGTACTTC
CASSRGLVETQYF